This paragraph reports one T cell receptor beta chain. Its antigen is unknown. This CDR3 region has 13 residues. CDR1 is SGHVS and CDR2 is FQNEAQ in the germline V gene. V lost 2 bases and J lost 5, with 9 bases in between. A multiplex PCR was run with 60 Vbeta primers and 13 Jbeta primers. Measured with immunoSEQ multiplex PCR; TCRdb has only the in-frame clones, and not every one. The table lists hundreds of thousands of clones, just under 85% of them singletons. The sample originates from a study of cytomegalovirus exposure and HLA in healthy donors. Study-wide results and limits: In vitro checks showed that a few CMV-associated chains really do target CMV antigens. When presence/absence was analysed, sequencing depth was taken to be roughly uniform across donors.

The receptor was derived from a woman in her thirties or forties in good health and CMV-seronegative. Sequencing input: PBMCs. This sequence joins TRBV7-8 and TRBJ2-5, with a possible D match to TRBD1 (5 bases). Here the CDR3 reads CASSLRPGETQYF. In DNA form, the CDR3 reads TGTGCCAGCAGCTTAAGGCCAGGGGAGACCCAGTACTTC.